The following is a TCR beta chain sequence with its context. Assay: immunoSEQ multiplex PCR; the TCRdb copy retains only in-frame clones and omits some. This table holds more than 300,000 clones, more than 75% found once. The sample originates from a study of blood T cell repertoires in COVID-19. Across the study: Samples of COVID-19 (acute and convalescent) were obtained from the United States, Italy and Spain. From T cells, B-cell-depleted T cells, or PBMCs came the material, which was cDNA or gDNA.

Two consecutive negative NP/OP PCR tests, clearance, or resolved symptoms defined Cohort 3 recovery. The CDR3 spans 15 residues. V lost 0 bases to trimming and J lost 7 bases, with 10 bases between them. In germline, CDR1 is MGHRA, CDR2 YSYEKL. This clonotype was sampled from a young woman who had recovered from COVID-19. Sequences were obtained from PBMCs or T cells enriched from blood (not recorded which). V and J are TRBV4-1 and TRBJ1-6, with a possible D match to TRBD1 (5 bases). DNA of the CDR3: TGCGCCAGCAGCCAAGACGGGGGGTTGAATTCACCCCTCCACTTT. It specifies CASSQDGGLNSPLHF.